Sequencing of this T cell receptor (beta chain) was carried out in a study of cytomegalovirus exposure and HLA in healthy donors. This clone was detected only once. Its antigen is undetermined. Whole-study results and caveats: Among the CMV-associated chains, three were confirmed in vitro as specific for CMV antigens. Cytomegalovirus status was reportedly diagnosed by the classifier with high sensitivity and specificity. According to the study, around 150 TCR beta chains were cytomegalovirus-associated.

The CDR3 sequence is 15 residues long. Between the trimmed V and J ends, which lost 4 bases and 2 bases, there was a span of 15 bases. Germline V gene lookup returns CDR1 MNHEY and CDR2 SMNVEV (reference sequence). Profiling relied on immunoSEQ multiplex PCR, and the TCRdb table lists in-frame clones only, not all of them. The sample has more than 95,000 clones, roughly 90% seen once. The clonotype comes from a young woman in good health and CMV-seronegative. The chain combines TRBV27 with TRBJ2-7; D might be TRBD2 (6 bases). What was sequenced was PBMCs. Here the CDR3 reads CASSSHGGSTYEQYF. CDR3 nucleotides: TGTGCCAGCAGTTCCCATGGGGGGTCAACCTACGAGCAGTACTTC.